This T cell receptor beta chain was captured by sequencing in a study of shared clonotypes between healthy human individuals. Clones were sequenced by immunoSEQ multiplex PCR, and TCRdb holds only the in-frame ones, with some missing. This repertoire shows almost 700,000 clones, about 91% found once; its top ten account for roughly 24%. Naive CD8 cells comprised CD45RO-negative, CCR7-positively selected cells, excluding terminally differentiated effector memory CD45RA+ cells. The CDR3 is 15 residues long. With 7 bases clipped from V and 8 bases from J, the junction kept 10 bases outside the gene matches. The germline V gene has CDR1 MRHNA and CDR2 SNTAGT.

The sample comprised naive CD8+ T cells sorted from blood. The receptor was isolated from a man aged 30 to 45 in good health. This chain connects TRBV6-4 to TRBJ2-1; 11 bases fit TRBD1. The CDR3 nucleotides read TGTGCCAGCAAAAGGGGGACAGGGGGTACGGATGAGCAGTTCTTC. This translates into CASKRGTGGTDEQFF.